The sequence of this T cell receptor (beta chain) was determined in a study of blood T cell repertoires in COVID-19. The V end was cut by 2 bases, the J end by 4 bases, with 11 bases between. CDR3 length: 14 residues. CDR1 and CDR2 (germline): KGHSH, LQKENI. Sequencing used immunoSEQ multiplex PCR; TCRdb keeps in-frame clones, though not all of them. Among some 130,000 clones listed, about 85% were seen once. The specimen sequenced was peripheral blood. The rearrangement uses TRBV18 and TRBJ1-1, with D hard to call. The TCR comes from a man between 65 and 85 years old with acute or convalescent COVID-19. CDR3: CASSPDGGRTEAFF. CDR3 coding DNA: TGTGCCAGCTCACCAGACGGTGGGCGCACTGAAGCTTTCTTT.